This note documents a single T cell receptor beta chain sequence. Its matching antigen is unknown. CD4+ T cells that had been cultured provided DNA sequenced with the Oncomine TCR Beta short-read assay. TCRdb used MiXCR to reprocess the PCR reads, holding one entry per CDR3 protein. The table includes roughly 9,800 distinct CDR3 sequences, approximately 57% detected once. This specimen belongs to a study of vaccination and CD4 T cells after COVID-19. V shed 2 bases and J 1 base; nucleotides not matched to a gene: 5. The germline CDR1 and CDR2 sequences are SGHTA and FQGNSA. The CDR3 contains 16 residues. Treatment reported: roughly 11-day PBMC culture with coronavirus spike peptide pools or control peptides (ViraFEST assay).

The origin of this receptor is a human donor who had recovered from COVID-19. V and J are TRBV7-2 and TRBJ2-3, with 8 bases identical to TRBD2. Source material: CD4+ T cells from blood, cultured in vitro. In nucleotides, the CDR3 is TGTGCCAGCAGCTTAACGGGGGGGCGTGGCACAGATACGCAGTATTTT. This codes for CASSLTGGRGTDTQYF.